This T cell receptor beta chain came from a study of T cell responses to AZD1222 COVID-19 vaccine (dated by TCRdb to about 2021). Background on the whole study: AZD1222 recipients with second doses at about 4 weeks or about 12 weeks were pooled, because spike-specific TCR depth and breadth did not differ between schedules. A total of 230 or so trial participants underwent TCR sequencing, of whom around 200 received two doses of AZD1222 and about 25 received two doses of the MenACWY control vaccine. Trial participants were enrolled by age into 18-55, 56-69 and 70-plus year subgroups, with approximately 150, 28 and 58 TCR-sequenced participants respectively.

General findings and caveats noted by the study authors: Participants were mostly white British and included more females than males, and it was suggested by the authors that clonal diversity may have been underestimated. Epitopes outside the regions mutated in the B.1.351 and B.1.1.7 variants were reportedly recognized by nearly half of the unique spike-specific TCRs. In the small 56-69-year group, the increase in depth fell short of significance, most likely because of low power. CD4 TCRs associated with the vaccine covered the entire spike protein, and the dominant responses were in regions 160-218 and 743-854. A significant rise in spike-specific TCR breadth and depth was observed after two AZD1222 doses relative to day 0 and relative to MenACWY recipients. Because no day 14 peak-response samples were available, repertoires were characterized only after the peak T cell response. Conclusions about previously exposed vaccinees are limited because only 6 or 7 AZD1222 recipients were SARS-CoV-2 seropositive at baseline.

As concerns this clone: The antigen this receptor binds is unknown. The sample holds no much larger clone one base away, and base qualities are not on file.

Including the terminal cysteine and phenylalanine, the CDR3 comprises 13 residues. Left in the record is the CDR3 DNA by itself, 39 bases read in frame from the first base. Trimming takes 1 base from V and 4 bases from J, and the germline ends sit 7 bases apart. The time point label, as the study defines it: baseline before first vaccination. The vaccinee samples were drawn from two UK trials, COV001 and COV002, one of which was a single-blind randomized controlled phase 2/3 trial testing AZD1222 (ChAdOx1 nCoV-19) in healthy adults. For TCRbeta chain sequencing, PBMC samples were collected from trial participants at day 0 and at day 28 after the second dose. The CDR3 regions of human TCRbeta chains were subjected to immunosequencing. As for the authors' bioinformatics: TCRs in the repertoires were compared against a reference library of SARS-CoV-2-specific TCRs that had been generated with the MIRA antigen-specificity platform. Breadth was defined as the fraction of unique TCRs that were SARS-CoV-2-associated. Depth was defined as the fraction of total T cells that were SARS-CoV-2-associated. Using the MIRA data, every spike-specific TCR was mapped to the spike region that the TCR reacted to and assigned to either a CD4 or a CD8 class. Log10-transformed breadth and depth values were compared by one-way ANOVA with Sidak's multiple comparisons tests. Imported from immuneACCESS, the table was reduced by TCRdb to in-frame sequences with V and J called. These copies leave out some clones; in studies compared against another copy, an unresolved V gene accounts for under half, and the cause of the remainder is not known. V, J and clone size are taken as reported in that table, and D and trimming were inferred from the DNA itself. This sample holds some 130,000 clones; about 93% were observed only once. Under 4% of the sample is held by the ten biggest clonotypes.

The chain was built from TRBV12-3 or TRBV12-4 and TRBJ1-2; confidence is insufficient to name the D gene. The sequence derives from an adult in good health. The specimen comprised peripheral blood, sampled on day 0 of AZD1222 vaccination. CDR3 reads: CASSLEGLYGYTF. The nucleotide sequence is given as TGTGCCAGCAGTTTAGAGGGTCTCTATGGCTACACCTTC.